This T cell receptor (beta chain) stems from a study of human T cells and chemical hapten exposure. Study summary: Diphenylcyclopropenone was administered weekly to the scalp of patients throughout the approximately 25-week study. Study-wide points: Expanded TCRs were compared with controls, and the expanded TCRs formed significantly more large CDR3 similarity clusters.

TCRdb called the RACE reads again in MiXCR, with one record for every CDR3 protein. This sample carries a few hundred thousand distinct CDR3 sequences, nearly 5% of them seen once, and the ten largest clones take under 2.5%. Germline assignment: CDR1 SNHLY and CDR2 FYNNEI. Between the trimmed V and J ends, which lost 2 bases and 6 bases, there was a span of 8 bases. CDR3 length: 12 amino acids. Time point: patch test 1, 2 weeks after DPC sensitization. This sample's treatment: therapeutic diphenylcyclopropenone sensitization with weekly scalp DPC. Regarding this clonotype: The antigen remains undetermined.

The TCR was taken from a woman between 45 and 60 years old with alopecia areata. Some clones in this sample may be carry-over from other donors' samples. The V call is TRBV2, the J call TRBJ2-7; D gene uncertain. This sample comprised whole blood, obtained in connection with sensitization to the hapten diphenylcyclopropenone (DPC). The CDR3 coding sequence is TGTGCCAGCAGTGAATCCCCTTTCGAGCAGTACTTC. Its translation is CASSESPFEQYF.